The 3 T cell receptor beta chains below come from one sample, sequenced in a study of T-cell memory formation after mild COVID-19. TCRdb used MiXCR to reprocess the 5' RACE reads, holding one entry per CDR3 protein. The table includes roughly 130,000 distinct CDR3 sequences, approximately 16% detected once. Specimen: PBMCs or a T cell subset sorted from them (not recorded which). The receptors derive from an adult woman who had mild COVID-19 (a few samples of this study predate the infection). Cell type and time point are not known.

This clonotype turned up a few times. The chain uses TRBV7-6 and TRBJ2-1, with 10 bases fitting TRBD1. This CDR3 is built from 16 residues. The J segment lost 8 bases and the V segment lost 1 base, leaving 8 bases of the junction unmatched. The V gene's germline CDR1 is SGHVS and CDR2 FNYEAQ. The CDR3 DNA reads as TGTGCCAGCAGCTTAGGCTGGACAGGGGGTGTCGATGAGCAGTTCTTC. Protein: CASSLGWTGGVDEQFF.

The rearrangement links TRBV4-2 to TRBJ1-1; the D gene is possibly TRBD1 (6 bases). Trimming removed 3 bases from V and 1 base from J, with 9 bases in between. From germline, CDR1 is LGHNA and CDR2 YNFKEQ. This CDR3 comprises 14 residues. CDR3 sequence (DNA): TGTGCCAGCAGCCAGTACAGGGCGAACACTGAAGCTTTCTTT. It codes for CASSQYRANTEAFF.

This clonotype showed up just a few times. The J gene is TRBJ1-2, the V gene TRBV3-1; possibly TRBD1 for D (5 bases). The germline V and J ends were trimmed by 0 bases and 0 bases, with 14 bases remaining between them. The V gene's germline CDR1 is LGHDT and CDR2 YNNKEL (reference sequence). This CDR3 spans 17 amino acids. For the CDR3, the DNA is TGTGCCAGCAGCCAAGATGCAGGGATGGATTCTAACTATGGCTACACCTTC. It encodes CASSQDAGMDSNYGYTF.